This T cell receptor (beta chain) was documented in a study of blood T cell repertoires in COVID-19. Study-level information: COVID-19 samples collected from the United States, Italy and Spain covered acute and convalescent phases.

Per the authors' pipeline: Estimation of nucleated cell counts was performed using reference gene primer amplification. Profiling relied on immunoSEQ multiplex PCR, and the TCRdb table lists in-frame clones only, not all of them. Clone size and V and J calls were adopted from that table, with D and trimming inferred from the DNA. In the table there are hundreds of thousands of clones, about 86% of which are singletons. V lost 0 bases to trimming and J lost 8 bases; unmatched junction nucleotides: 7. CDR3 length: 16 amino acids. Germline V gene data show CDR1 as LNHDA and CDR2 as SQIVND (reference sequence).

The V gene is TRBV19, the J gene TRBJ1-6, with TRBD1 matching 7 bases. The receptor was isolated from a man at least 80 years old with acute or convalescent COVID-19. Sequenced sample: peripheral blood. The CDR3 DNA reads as TGTGCCAGTAGTATAGATGCCGGGACAGTATATTCACCCCTCCACTTT. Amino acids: CASSIDAGTVYSPLHF.